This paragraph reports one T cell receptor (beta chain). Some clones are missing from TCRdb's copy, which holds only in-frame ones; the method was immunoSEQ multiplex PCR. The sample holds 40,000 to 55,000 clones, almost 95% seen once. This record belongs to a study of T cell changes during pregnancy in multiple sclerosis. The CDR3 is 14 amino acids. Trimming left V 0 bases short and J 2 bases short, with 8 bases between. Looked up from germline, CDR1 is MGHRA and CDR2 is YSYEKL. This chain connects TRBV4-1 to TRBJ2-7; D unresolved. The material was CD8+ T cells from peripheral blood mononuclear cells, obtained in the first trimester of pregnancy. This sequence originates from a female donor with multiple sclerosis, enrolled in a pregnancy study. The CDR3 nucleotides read TGCGCCAGCAGCCAAGATCCCCTCCCCTACGAGCAGTACTTC. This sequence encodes CASSQDPLPYEQYF.